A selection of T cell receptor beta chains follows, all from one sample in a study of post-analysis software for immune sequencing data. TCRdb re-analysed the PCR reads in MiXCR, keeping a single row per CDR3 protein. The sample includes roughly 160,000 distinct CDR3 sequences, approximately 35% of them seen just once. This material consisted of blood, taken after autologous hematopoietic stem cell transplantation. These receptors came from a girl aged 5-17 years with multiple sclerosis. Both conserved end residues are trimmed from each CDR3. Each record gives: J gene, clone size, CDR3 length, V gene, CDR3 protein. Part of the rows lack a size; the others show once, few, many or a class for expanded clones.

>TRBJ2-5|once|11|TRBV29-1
SVEVGPTGEQY
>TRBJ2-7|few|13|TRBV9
ASSVTGTGDYEQY
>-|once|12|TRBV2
ASRGDQGQETQF
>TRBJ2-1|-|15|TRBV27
ASSVAGWGGWDNEQF
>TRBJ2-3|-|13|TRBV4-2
ASSQDLGPTDTQY
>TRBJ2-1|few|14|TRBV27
ASSPDWTRSYNEQF
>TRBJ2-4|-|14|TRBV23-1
ASRLDSKLAKNIQY
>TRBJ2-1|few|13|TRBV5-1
ASSPGLAGVFEQF
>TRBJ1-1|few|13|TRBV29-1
SAGQGVKGNTEAF
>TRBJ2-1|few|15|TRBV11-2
ASSLDPSLAGGPEQF
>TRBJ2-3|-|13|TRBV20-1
SVLGLAGGTDTQY
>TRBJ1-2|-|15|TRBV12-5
ASGFQAGRDVDSGYT
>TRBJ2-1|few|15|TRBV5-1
ASSLALAGASYNEQF
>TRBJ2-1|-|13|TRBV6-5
ASNRGGAAYNEQF
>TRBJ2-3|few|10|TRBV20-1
STLGLVDTQY
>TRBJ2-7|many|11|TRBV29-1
SVNSGRSYEQY
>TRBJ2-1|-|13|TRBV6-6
ASSQPGQGAREQF
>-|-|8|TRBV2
ASIPGEQY
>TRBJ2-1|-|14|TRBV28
ASSPAGTGAYNEQF
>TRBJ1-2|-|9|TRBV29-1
GVLRPYGYT
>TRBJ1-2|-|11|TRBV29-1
SVETGDNYGYT
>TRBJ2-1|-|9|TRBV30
CGQAYNEQF
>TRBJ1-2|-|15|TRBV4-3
ASSHALTGGASYGYT
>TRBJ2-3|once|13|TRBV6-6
ASSSGGLFTDTQY
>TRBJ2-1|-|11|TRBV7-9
ASSLSDAPEQF
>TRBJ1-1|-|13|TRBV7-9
ASSFVTGGDTGAF
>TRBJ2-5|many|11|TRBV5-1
ASSLGGRETQY
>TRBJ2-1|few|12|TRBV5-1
ASSLETGNNEQF
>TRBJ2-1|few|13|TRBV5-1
ASSLGTDAYNEQF
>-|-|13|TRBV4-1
ASSQDLSRDGEQY
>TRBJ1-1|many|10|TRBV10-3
AIRTQSTEAF
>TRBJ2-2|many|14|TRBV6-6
ASSSLGLAMAGELF
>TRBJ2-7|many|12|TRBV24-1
ATSDSGRGYEQY
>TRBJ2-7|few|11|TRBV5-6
ASSWDRTYEQY
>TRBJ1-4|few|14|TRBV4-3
ASSHGKGRSGEKLF
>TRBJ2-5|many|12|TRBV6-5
ASSYGRAGETQY
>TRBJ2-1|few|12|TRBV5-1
ASSFRSGRQGQF
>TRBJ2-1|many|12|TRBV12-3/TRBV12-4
ASQVLAGANEQF
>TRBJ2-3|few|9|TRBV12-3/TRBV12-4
AIIRGDTQY
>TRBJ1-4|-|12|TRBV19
ASSAGQRNEKLF